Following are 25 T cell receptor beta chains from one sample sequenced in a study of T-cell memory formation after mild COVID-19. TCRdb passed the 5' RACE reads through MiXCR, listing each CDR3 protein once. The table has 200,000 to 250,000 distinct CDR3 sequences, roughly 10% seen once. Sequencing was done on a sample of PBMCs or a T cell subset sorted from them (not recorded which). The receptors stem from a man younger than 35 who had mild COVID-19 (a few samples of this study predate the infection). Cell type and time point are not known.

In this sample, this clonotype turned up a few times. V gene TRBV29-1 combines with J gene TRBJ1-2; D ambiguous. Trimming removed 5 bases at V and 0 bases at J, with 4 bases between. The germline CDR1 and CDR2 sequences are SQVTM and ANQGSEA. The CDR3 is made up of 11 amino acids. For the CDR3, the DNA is TGCAGCGTTAGAGCTAACTATGGCTACACCTTC. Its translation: CSVRANYGYTF.

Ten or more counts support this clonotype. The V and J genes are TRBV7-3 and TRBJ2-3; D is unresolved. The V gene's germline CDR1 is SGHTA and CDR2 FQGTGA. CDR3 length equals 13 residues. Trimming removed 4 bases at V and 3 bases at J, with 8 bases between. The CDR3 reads CASSSVQTDTQYF. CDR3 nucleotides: TGTGCCAGCAGCTCCGTTCAAACAGATACGCAGTATTTT. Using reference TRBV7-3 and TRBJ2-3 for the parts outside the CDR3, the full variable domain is GAGVSQTPSNKVTEKGKYVELRCDPISGHTALYWYRQSLGQGPEFLIYFQGTGAADDSGLPNDRFFAVRPEGSVSTLKIQRTERGDSAVYLCASSSVQTDTQYFGPGTRLTVL.

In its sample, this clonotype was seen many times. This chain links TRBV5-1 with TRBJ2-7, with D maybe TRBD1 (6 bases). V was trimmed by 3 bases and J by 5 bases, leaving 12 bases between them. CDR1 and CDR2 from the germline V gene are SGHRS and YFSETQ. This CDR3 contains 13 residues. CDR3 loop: CASSSGYRDEQYF. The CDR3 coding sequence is TGCGCCAGCAGCTCTGGTTACAGGGACGAGCAGTACTTC.

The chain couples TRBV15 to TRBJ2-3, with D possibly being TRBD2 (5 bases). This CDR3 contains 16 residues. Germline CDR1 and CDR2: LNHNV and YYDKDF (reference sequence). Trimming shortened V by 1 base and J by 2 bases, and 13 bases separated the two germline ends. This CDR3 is CATSRGWGSVTDTQYF. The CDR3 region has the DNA TGTGCCACCAGCAGAGGCTGGGGTAGCGTCACAGATACGCAGTATTTT. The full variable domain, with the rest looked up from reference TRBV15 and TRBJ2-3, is DAMVIQNPRYQVTQFGKPVTLSCSQTLNHNVMYWYQQKSSQAPKLLFHYYDKDFNNEADTPDNFQSRRPNTSFCFLDIRSPGLGDTAMYLCATSRGWGSVTDTQYFGPGTRLTVL.

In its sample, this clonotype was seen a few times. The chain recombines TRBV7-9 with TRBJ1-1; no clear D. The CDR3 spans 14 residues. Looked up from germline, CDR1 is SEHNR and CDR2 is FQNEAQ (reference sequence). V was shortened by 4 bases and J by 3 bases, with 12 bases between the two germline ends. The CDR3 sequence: CASSYSLRYTEAFF. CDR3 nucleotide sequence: TGTGCCAGCAGCTATTCGTTACGGTACACTGAAGCTTTCTTT.

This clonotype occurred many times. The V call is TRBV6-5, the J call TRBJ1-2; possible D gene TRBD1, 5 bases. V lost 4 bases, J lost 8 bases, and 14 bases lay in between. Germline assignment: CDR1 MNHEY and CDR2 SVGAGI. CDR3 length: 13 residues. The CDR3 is CASSSAGGGGYTF. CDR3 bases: TGTGCCAGCAGTTCCGCCGGTGGGGGAGGCTACACCTTC.

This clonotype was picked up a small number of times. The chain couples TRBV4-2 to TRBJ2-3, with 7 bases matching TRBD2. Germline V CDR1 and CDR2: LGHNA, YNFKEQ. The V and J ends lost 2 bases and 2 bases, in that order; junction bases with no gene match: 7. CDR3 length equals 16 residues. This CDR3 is CASSQRSSGATDTQYF. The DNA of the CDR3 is TGTGCCAGCAGCCAACGTTCGAGCGGGGCCACAGATACGCAGTATTTT.

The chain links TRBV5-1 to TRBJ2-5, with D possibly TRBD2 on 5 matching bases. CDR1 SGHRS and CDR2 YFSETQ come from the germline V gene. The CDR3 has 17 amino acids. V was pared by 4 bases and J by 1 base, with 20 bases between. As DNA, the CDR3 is TGCGCCAGCAGCGAGGACCAACGGGGAGTGCTCCAAGAGACCCAGTACTTC. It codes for CASSEDQRGVLQETQYF.

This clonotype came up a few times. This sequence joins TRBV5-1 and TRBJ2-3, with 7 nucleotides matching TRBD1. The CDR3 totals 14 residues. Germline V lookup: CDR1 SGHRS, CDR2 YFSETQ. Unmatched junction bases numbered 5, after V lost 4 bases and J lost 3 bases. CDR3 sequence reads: CASSEGAATDTQYF. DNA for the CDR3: TGCGCCAGCAGCGAGGGGGCGGCGACAGATACGCAGTATTTT.

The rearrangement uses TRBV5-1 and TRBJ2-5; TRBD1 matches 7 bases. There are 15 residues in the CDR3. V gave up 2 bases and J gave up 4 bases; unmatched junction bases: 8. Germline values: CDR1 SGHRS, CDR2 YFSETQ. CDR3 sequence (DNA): TGCGCCAGCAGCTTTGGGCCGACAGGGACAGAGACCCAGTACTTC. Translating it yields CASSFGPTGTETQYF.

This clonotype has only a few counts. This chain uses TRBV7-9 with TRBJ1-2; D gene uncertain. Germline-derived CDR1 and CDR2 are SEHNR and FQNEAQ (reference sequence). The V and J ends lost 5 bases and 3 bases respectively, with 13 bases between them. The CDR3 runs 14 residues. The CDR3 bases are TGTGCCAGCAGCCCAGGCGGCGGCTACTATGGCTACACCTTC. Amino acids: CASSPGGGYYGYTF.

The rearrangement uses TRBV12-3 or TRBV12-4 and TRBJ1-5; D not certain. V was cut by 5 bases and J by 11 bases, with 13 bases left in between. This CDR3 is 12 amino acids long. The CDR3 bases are TGTGCCAGCAGTCCGCAACTGGAAACCCAGCATTTT. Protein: CASSPQLETQHF.

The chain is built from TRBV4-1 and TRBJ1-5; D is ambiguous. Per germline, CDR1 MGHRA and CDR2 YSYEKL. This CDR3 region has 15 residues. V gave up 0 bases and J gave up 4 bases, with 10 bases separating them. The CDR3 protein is CASSQDRTGNQPQHF. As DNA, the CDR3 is TGCGCCAGCAGCCAAGATAGGACGGGAAATCAGCCCCAGCATTTT.

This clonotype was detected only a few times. CDR3 in DNA: TGTGCCAGCAGCTTAGGCCGGCACCAAGAGACCCAGTACTTC. This gives the protein CASSLGRHQETQYF. The rearrangement uses TRBV5-6 and TRBJ2-5; D gene ambiguous. Per germline, CDR1 SGHDT and CDR2 YYEEEE. The CDR3 runs to 14 residues. The ends were cut back, 2 bases at V and 0 bases at J, with 8 bases in the middle.

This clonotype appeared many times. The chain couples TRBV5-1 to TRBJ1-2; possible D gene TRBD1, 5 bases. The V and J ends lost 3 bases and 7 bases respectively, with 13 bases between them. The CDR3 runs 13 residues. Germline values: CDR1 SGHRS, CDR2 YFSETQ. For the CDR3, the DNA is TGCGCCAGCAGCTCCGGCAGGGATCCTGGCTACACCTTC. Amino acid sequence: CASSSGRDPGYTF.

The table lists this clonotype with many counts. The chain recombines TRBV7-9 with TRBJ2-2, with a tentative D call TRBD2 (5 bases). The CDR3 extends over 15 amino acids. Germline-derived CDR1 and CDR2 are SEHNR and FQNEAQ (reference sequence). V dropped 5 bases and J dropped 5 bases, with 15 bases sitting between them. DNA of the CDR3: TGTGCCAGCAGCGCCCAGTTATCGGGGACCGGGGAGCTGTTTTTT. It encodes CASSAQLSGTGELFF.

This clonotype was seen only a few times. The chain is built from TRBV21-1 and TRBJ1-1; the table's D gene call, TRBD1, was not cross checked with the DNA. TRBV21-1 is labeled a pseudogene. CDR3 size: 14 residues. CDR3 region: CASTYRTGGNEAFF. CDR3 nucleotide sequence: TGTGCCAGCACCTACCGGACAGGGGGTAATGAAGCTTTCTTT.

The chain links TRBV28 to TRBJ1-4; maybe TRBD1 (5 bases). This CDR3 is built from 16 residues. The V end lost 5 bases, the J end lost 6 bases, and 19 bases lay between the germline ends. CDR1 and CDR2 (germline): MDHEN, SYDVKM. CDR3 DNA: TGTGCCAGCAGTCCCCTTAGGGGCAGGGAGGATGAAAAACTGTTTTTT. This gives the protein CASSPLRGREDEKLFF.

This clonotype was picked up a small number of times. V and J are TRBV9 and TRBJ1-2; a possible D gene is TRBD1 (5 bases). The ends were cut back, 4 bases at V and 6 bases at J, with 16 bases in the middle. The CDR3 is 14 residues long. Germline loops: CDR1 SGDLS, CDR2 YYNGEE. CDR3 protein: CASSPLPEGHGYTF. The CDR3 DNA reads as TGTGCCAGCAGCCCCCTGCCCGAGGGGCATGGCTACACCTTC.

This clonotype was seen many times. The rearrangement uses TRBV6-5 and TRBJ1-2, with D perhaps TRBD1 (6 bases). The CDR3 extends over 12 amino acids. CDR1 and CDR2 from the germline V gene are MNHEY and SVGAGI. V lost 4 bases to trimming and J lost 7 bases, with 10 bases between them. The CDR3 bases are TGTGCCAGCAGTTCCTCAGGGGTTGGCTACACCTTC. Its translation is CASSSSGVGYTF.

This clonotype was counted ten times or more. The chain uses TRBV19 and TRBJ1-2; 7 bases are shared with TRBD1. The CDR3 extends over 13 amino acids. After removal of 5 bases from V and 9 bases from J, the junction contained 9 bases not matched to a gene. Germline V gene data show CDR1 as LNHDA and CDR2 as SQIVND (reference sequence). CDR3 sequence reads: CASSADRVLSYTF. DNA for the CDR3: TGTGCCAGTAGTGCCGACAGGGTTTTGAGCTACACCTTC.

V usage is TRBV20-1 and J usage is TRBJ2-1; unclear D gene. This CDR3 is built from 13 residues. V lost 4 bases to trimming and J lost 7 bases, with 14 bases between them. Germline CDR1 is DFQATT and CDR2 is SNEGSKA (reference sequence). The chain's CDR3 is CSANRPPLNEQFF. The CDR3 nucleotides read TGCAGTGCTAACCGCCCGCCCTTGAATGAGCAGTTCTTC.

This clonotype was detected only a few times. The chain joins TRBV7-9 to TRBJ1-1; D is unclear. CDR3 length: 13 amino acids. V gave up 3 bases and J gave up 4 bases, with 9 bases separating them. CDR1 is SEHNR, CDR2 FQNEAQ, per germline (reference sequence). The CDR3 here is CASSFGWGTEAFF. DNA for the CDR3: TGTGCCAGCAGCTTTGGGTGGGGCACTGAAGCTTTCTTT.

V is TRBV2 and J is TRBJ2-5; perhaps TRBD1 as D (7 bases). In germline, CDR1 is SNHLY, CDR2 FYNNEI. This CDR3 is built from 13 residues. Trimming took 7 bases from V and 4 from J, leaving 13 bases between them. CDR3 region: CASTQGGGETQYF. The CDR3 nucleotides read TGTGCCAGCACGCAGGGGGGTGGAGAGACCCAGTACTTC.

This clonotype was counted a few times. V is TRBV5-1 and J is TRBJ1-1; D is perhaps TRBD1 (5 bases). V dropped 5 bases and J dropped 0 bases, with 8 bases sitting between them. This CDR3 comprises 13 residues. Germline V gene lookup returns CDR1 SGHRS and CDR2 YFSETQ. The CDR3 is CASSVQVNTEAFF. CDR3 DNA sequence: TGCGCCAGCAGTGTACAGGTGAACACTGAAGCTTTCTTT. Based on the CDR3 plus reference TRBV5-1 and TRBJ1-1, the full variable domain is KAGVTQTPRYLIKTRGQQVTLSCSPISGHRSVSWYQQTPGQGLQFLFEYFSETQRNKGNFPGRFSGRQFSNSRSEMNVSTLELGDSALYLCASSVQVNTEAFFGQGTRLTVV.